This TCR beta chain was found in a study of molecular identifiers for immune sequencing clone quantification. Details on this clonotype: It may be a read error: a sequence one base away is much more abundant.

TCRdb reprocessed the PCR reads via MiXCR and lists one record per CDR3 protein. Here the sample spans approximately 500,000 distinct CDR3 sequences, under 30% being singletons. Germline CDR1 reads SGDLS; CDR2 reads YYNGEE. The CDR3 consists of 17 residues. V usage is TRBV9 and J usage is TRBJ2-2, with a weak D call TRBD2 (5 bases). Sample: naive CD8+ T cells from blood, with Jurkat cell RNA spiked in. Subset described: FACS-sorted CD8+CD4-CCR7+CD45RA+ naive T cells. The receptor's source is a human donor in good health. Some libraries in this study had Jurkat cell RNA spiked in. For the CDR3, the DNA is TGTGTCAGCAGCGTAGGGAGTGGGGTACTATACACCGGGGAGCTGTTTTTT. Protein product: CVSSVGSGVLYTGELFF.